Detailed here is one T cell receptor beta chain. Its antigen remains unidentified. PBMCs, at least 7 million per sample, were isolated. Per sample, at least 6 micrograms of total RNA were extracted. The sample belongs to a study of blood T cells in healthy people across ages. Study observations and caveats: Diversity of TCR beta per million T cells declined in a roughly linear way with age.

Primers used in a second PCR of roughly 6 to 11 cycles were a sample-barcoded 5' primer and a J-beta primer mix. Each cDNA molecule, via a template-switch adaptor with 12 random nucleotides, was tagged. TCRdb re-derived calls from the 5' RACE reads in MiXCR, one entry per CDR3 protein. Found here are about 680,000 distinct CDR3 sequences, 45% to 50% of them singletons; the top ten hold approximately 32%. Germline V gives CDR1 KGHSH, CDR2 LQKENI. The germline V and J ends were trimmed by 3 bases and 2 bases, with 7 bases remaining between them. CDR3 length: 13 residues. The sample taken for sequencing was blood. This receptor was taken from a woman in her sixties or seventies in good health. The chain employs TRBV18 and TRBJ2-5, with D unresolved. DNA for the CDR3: TGTGCCAGCTCACCCCCAAAGCAAGAGACCCAGTACTTC. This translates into CASSPPKQETQYF.